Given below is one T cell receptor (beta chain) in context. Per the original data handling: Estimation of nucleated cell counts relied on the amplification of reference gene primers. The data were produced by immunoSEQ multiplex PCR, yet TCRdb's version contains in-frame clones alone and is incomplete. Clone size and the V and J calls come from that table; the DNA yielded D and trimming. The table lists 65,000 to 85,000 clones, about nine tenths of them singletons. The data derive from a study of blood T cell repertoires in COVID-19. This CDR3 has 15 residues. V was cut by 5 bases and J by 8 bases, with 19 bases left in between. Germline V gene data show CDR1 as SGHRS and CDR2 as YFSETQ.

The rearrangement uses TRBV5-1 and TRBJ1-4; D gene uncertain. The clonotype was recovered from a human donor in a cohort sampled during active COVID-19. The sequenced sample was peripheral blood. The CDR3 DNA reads TGCGCCAGCAGAACCACAGACAACGGAAGAGAAAAACTGTTTTTT. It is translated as CASRTTDNGREKLFF.